This T cell receptor beta chain was documented in a study of shared clonotypes between healthy human individuals. Study context: The donor pool was made up of two women and a few men aged 18 to 49.

This CDR3 region has 14 residues. Trimming stripped 5 bases from V and 10 bases from J, with 21 bases between. Germline CDR1 reads GTSNPN; CDR2 reads SVGIG (reference sequence). General study points: Against clonotypes common to all four donors, non-shared ones had lower generation probabilities.

Note on this clone: Its cognate antigen is unknown.

Healthy adults negative for HIV, lacking recent acute infections or vaccinations, served as donors. TCRdb's table, derived via immunoSEQ multiplex PCR, lists solely in-frame clones and lacks some. The sample has roughly 2,300,000 clones, around 92% seen once; the top ten hold about 0.36%. The chain employs TRBV30 and TRBJ2-1; a possible D gene is TRBD2 (6 bases). This clonotype originated in a man aged 18 to 30 in good health. Some clones in this sample may be carry-over from other donors' samples. Input material: naive CD4+ T cells from PBMCs. The subset denotes: CD45RA+ positively selected. This chain's CDR3 is CAWSMAGPFREQFF. The DNA of the CDR3 is TGTGCCTGGTCGATGGCGGGGCCCTTTAGGGAGCAGTTCTTC.